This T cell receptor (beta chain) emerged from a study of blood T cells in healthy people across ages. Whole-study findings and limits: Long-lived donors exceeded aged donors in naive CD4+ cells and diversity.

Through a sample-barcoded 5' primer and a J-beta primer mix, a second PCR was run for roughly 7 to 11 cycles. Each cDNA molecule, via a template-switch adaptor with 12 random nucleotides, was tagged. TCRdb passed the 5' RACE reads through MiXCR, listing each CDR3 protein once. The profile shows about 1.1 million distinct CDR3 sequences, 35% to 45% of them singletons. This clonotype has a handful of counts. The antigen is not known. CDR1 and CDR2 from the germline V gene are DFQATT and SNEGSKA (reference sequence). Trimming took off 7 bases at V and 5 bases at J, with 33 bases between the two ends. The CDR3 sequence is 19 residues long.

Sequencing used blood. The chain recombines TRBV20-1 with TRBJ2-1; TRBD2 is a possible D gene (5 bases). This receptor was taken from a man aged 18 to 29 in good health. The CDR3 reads CSVGSLYGRRRTKNNEQFF. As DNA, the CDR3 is TGCAGTGTAGGGAGTCTTTATGGGCGGCGCCGAACCAAAAACAATGAGCAGTTCTTC.